The sequence of this T cell receptor beta chain was determined in a study of shared clonotypes between healthy human individuals. Looking at the study overall: The donor pool was made up of two women and a few men aged 18 to 49. The study's findings and limits: Larger estimated richness was generally recorded for naive subsets relative to memory subsets. Clonotypes shared by all four sorted-subset donors had higher generation probabilities than non-shared clonotypes.

About 30,000 T cell genomes, or approximately 190 ng DNA, went into the sorted-subset replicate PCRs. Assay: immunoSEQ multiplex PCR; the TCRdb copy retains only in-frame clones and omits some. The table has more than 2 million clones, 85% to 95% seen once. The germline CDR1 and CDR2 sequences are MNHEY and SMNVEV (reference sequence). This CDR3 is built from 15 residues. With V trimmed by 2 bases and J by 1 base, 3 bases remained unmatched. Worth noting for this clone: Its antigen remains unknown.

The chain joins TRBV27 to TRBJ2-7; TRBD2 matches at 9 bases. Sequencing used naive CD4+ T cells sorted from blood. Subset indicated: CD45RA+ positively selected. This TCR was recovered from a man aged 18 to 35 in good health. The CDR3 spells CASSLSSGGSYEQYF. CDR3 nucleotide sequence: TGTGCCAGCAGTTTAAGTAGCGGGGGTTCCTACGAGCAGTACTTC.